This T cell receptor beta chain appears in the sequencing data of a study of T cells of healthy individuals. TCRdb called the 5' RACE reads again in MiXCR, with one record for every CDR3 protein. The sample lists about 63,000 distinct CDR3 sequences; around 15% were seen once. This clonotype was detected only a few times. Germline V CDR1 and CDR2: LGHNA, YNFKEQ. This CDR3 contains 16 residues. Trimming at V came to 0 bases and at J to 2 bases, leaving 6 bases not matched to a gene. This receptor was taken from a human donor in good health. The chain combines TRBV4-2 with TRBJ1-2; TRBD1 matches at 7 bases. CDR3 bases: TGTGCCAGCAGCCAAGAGTCGAGGGGGCGGAACTATGGCTACACCTTC. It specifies CASSQESRGRNYGYTF.